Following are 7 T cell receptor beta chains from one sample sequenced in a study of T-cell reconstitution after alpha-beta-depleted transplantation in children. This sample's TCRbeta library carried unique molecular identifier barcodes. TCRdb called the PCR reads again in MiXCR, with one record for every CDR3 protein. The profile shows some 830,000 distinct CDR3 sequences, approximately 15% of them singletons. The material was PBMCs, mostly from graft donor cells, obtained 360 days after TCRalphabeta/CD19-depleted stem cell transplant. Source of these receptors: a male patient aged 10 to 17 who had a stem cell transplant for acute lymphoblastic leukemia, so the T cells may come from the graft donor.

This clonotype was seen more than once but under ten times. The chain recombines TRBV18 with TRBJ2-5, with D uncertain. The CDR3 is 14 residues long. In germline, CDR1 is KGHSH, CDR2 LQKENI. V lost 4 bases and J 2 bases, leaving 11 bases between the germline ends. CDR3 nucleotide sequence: TGTGCCAGCTCACTCCTTGGCGAGCAAGAGACCCAGTACTTC. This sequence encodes CASSLLGEQETQYF. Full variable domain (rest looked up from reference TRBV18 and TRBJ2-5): NAGVMQNPRHLVRRRGQEARLRCSPMKGHSHVYWYRQLPEEGLKFMVYLQKENIIDESGMPKERFSAEFPKEGPSILRIQQVVRGDSAAYFCASSLLGEQETQYFGPGTRLLVL.

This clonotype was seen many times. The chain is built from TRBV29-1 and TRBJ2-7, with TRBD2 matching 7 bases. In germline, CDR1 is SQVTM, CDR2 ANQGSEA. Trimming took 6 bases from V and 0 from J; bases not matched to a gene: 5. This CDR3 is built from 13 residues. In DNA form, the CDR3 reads TGCAGCGTGGTAGGCGGGAGCTCCTACGAGCAGTACTTC. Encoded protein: CSVVGGSSYEQYF.

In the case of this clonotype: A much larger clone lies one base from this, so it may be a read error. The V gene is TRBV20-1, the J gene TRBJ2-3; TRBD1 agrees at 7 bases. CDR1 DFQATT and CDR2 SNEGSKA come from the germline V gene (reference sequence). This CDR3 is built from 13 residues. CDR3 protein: CSASIGGEDTHYF. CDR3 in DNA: TGCAGTGCATCTATAGGGGGCGAAGATACGCACTATTTT.

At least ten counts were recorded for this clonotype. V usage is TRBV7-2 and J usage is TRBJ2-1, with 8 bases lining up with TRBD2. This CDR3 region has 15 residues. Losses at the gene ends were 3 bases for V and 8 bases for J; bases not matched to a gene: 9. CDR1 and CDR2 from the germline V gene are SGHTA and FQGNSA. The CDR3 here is CASSLGSGSIDEQFF. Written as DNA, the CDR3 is TGTGCCAGCAGCTTGGGAAGCGGGAGCATCGATGAGCAGTTCTTC.

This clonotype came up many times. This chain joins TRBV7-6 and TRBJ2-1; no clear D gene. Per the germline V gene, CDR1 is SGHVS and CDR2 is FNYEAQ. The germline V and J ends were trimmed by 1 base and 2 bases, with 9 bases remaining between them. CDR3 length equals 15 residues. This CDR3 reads CASSLGTRAYNEQFF. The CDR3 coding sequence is TGTGCCAGCAGCTTAGGGACCCGCGCCTACAATGAGCAGTTCTTC. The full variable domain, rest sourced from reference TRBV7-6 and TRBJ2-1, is GAGVSQSPRYKVTKRGQDVALRCDPISGHVSLYWYRQALGQGPEFLTYFNYEAQQDKSGLPNDRFSAERPEGSISTLTIQRTEQRDSAMYRCASSLGTRAYNEQFFGPGTRLTVL.

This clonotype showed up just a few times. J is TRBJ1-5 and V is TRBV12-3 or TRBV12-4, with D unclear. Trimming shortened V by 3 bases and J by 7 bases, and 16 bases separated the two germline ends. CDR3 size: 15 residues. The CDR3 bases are TGTGCCAGCAGTTTCGGTCGACGGGGAGGACAGCCCCAGCATTTT. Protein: CASSFGRRGGQPQHF.

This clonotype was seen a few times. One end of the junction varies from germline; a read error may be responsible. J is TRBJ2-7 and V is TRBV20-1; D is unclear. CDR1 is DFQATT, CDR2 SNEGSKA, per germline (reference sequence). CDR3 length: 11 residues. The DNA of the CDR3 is TGCAGTGCTAGAGACCCCGGCGCTAGAGGTTTC. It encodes CSARDPGARGF.